This T cell receptor (beta chain) was identified in a study of blood T cell repertoires in COVID-19. Turning to the study itself: Specimens from acute and convalescent COVID-19 originated in the United States, Italy and Spain.

CDR3 length: 14 amino acids. J lost 6 bases, V lost 5 bases, and 4 bases had no gene match. Germline assignment: CDR1 MNHEY and CDR2 SVGAGI. Repertoires were generated with immunoSEQ multiplex PCR, while TCRdb's copy carries only in-frame clones and drops some. The sample holds about 300,000 clones, approximately 88% seen once. The J gene is TRBJ1-5, the V gene TRBV6-5; TRBD1 matches 10 bases. The clonotype was recovered from a young woman who had recovered from COVID-19. Sequencing used peripheral blood. CDR3 in amino acids: CASSRQGAGQPQHF. The CDR3 nucleotides read TGTGCCAGCAGTCGACAGGGGGCGGGTCAGCCCCAGCATTTT.